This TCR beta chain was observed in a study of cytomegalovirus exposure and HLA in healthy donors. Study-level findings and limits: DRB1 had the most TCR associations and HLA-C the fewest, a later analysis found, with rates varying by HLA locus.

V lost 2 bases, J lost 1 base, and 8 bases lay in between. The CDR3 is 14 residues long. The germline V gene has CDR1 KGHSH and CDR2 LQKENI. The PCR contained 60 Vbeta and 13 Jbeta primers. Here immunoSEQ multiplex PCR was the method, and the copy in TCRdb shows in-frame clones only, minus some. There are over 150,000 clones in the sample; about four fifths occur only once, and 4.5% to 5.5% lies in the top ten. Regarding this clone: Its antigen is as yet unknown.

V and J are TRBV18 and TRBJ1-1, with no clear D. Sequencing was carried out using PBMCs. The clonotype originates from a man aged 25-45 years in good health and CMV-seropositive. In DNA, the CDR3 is TGTGCCAGCTCACCAAGACACTCGAACACTGAAGCTTTCTTT. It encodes CASSPRHSNTEAFF.